The TCR beta chain described here comes from a study of blood T cell repertoires in COVID-19. CDR1 and CDR2 from the germline V gene are SGHTA and FQGTGA. This CDR3 region has 14 residues. V was shortened by 5 bases and J by 0 bases, with 11 bases between the two germline ends. Using immunoSEQ multiplex PCR, the repertoire was profiled, and TCRdb retains in-frame clones only, with some absent. The table has about 300,000 clones, around nine tenths seen once; the top ten hold 0.9% to 1.2%. The rearrangement links TRBV7-3 to TRBJ2-7; D perhaps matches TRBD2 (6 bases). The sequencing input was PBMCs or T cells enriched from blood (not recorded which). This TCR derives from a woman in her twenties or thirties who had recovered from COVID-19. CDR3 loop: CASSPGTGSYEQYF. CDR3 DNA: TGTGCCAGCAGCCCGGGGACTGGCTCCTACGAGCAGTACTTC.